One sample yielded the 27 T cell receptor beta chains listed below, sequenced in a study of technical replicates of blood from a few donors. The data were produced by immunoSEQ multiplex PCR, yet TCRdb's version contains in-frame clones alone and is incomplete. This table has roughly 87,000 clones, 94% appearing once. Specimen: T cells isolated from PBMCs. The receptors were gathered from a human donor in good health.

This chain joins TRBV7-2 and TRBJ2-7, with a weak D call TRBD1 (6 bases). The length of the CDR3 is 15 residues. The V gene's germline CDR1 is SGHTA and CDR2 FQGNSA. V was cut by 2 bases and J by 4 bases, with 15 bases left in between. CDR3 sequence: CASSLWDTVGYEQYF. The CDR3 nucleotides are TGTGCCAGCAGCTTATGGGACACCGTCGGGTACGAGCAGTACTTC.

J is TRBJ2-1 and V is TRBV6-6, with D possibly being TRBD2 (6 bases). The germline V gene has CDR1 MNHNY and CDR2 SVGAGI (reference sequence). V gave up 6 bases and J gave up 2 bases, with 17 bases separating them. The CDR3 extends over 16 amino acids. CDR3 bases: TGTGCCAGCAGCGACGGTAGCGGAGGCCCCTACAATGAGCAGTTCTTC. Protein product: CASSDGSGGPYNEQFF.

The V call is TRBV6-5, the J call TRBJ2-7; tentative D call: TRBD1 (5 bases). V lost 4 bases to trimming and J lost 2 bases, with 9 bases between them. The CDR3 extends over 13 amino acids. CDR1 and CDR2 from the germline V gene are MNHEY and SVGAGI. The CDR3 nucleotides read TGTGCCAGCAGTTTGACAGCCACCTACGAGCAGTACTTC. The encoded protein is CASSLTATYEQYF.

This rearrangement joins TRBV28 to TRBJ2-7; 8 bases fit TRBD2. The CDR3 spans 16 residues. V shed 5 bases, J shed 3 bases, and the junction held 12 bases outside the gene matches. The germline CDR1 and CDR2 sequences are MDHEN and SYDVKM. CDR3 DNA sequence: TGTGCCAGCAGTCTTGCAACGGAGCGGGAGTTCTACGAGCAGTACTTC. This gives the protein CASSLATEREFYEQYF.

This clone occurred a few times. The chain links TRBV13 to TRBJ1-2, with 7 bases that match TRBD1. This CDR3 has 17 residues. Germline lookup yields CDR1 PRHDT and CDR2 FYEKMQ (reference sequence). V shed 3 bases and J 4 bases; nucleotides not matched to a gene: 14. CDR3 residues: CASSFLGQVDLGYGYTF. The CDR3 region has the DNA TGTGCCAGCAGCTTTCTAGGACAGGTCGACCTGGGCTATGGCTACACCTTC.

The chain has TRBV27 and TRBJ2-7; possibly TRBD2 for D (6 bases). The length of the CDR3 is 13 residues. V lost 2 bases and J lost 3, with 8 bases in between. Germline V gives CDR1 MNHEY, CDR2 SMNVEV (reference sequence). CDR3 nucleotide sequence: TGTGCCAGCAGTTTAACTAGCAGCTACGAGCAGTACTTC. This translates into CASSLTSSYEQYF.

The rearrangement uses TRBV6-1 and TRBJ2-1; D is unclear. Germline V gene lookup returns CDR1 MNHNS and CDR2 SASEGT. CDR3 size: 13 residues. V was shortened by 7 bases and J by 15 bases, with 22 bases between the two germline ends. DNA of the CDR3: TGTGCCAGCATTGGAAGGTTGGCTAGTTCGATGTTCTTC. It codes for CASIGRLASSMFF.

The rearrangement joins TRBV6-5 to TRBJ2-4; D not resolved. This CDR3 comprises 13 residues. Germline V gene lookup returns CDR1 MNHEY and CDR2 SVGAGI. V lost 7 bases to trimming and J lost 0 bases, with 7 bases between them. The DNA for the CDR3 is TGTGCCAGCATGTTACTAGCCAAAAACATTCAGTACTTC. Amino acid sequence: CASMLLAKNIQYF.

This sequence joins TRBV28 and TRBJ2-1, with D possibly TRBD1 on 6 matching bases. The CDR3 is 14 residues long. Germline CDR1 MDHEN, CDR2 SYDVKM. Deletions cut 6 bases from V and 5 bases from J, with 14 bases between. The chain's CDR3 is CASSLYRENNEQFF. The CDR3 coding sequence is TGTGCCAGCAGCCTGTACAGGGAGAACAATGAGCAGTTCTTC.

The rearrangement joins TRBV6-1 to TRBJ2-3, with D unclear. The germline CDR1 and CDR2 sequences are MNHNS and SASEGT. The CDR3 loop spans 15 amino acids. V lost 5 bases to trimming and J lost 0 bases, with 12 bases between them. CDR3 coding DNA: TGTGCCAGCAGTCCGGGTCGCGGTAGCACAGATACGCAGTATTTT. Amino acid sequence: CASSPGRGSTDTQYF.

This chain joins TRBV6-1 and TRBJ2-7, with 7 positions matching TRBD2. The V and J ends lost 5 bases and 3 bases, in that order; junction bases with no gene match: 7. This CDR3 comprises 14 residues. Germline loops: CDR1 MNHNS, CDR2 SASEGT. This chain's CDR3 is CASSNRDYVYEQYF. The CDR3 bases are TGTGCCAGCAGTAACCGGGACTACGTCTACGAGCAGTACTTC.

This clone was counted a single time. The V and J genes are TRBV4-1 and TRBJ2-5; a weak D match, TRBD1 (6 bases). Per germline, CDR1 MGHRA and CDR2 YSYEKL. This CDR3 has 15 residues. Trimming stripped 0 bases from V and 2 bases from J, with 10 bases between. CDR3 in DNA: TGCGCCAGCAGCCAAGATCAGGGGACGCAAGAGACCCAGTACTTC. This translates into CASSQDQGTQETQYF.

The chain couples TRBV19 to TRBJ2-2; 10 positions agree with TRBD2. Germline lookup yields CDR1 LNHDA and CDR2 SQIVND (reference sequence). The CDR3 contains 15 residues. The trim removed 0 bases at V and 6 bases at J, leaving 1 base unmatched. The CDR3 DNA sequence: TGTGCCAGTAGTATAGACCTAGCGGGAGCCGGGGAGCTGTTTTTT. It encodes CASSIDLAGAGELFF.

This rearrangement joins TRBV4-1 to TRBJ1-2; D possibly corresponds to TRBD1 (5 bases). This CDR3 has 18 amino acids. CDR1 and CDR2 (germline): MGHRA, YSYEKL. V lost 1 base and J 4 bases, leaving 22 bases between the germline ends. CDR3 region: CASSQVTGASAQSYGYTF. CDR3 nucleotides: TGCGCCAGCAGCCAAGTAACAGGCGCGTCCGCTCAGAGCTATGGCTACACCTTC.

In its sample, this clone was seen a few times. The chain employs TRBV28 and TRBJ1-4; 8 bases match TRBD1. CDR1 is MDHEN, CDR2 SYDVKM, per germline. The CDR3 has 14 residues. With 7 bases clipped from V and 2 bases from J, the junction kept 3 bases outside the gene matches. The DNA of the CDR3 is TGTGCCAGCACCTGGACAGGGACTAATGAAAAACTGTTTTTT. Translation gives CASTWTGTNEKLFF.

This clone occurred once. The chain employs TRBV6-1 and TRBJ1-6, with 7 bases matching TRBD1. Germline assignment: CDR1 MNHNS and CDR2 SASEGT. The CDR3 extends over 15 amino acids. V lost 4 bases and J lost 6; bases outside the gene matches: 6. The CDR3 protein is CASSVGTAFNSPLHF. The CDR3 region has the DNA TGTGCCAGCAGTGTAGGGACAGCATTTAATTCACCCCTCCACTTT.

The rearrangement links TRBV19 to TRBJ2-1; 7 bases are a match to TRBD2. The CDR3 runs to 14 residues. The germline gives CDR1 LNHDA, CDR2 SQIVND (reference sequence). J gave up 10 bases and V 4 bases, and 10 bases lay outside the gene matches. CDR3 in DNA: TGTGCCAGTAGTAGTTGGGAGGGATCTTGGGAGCAGTTCTTC. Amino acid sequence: CASSSWEGSWEQFF.

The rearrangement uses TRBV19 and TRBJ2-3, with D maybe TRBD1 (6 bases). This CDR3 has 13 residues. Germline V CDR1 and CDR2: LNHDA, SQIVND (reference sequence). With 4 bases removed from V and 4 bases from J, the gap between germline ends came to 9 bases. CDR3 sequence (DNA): TGTGCCAGTAGTACTGGGGGCGCAGATACGCAGTATTTT. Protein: CASSTGGADTQYF.

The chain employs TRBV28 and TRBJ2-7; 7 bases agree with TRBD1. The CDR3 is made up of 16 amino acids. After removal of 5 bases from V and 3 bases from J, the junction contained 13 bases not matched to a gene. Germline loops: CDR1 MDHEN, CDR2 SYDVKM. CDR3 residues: CASSTPAGTARYEQYF. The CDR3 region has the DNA TGTGCCAGCAGTACACCCGCCGGGACAGCTCGCTACGAGCAGTACTTC. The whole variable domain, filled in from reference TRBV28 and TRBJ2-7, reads DVKVTQSSRYLVKRTGEKVFLECVQDMDHENMFWYRQDPGLGLRLIYFSYDVKMKEKGDIPEGYSVSREKKERFSLILESASTNQTSMYLCASSTPAGTARYEQYFGPGTRLTVT.

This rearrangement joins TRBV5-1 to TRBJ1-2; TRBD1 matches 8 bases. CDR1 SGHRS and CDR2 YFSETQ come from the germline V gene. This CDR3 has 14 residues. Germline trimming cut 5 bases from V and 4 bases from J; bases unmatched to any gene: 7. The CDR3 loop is CASSLPGQVYGYTF. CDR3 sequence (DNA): TGCGCCAGCAGTCTTCCGGGACAGGTCTATGGCTACACCTTC.

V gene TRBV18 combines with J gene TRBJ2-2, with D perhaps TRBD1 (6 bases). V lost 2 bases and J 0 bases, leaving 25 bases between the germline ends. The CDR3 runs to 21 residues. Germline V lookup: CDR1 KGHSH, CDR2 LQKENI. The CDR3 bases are TGTGCCAGCTCACCATATCCCGCCATGATACCGACAGGTCCGAACACCGGGGAGCTGTTTTTT. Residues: CASSPYPAMIPTGPNTGELFF. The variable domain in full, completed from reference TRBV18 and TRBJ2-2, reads NAGVMQNPRHLVRRRGQEARLRCSPMKGHSHVYWYRQLPEEGLKFMVYLQKENIIDESGMPKERFSAEFPKEGPSILRIQQVVRGDSAAYFCASSPYPAMIPTGPNTGELFFGEGSRLTVL.

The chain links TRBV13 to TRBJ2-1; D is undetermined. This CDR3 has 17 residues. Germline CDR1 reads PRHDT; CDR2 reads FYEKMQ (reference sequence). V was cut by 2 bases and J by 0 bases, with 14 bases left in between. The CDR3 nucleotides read TGTGCCAGCAGCTTATTAAGCGTCCTAAGCTCCTACAATGAGCAGTTCTTC. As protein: CASSLLSVLSSYNEQFF.

The CDR3 here is CASSLQGYYGYTF. CDR3 sequence (DNA): TGTGCCAGCAGCTTACAGGGTTACTATGGCTACACCTTC. This chain links TRBV13 with TRBJ1-2, with D possibly being TRBD1 (5 bases). The CDR3 totals 13 residues. The V and J ends lost 2 bases and 3 bases respectively, with 7 bases between them. Germline V lookup: CDR1 PRHDT, CDR2 FYEKMQ (reference sequence).

For the CDR3, the DNA is TGTGCCACCAGCAGAGATTATCGTGGAGGGGGCCCTCTGGAGAAAAAACTGTTTTTT. It encodes CATSRDYRGGGPLEKKLFF. The chain combines TRBV15 with TRBJ1-4; 7 nucleotides align to TRBD1. J was trimmed by 9 bases and V by 0 bases; bases with no gene match: 19. CDR3 length equals 19 residues. From germline, CDR1 is LNHNV and CDR2 YYDKDF (reference sequence).

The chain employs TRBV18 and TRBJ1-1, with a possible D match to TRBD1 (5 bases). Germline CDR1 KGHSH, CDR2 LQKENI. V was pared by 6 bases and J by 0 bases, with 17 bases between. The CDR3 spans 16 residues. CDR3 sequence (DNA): TGTGCCAGCTCCCTAAGTTGGGACTTCTTGAACACTGAAGCTTTCTTT. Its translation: CASSLSWDFLNTEAFF.

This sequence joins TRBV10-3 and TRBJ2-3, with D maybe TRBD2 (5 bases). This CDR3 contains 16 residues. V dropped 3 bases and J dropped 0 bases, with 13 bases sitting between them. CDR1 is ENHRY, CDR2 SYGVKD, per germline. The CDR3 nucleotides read TGTGCCATCAGTGATTTGGTCCGGACTAGCACAGATACGCAGTATTTT. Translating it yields CAISDLVRTSTDTQYF.

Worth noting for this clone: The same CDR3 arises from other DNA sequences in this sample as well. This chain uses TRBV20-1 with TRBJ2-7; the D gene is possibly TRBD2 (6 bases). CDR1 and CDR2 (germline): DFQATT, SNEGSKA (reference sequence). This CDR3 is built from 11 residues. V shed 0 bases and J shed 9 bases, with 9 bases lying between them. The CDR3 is CSARDGRGQYF. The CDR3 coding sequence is TGCAGTGCTAGAGATGGGCGGGGGCAGTACTTC.